The rows below give T cell receptor beta chains drawn from one sample of a study of shared clonotypes between healthy human individuals. The assay was immunoSEQ multiplex PCR, and TCRdb's table has in-frame clones only and misses some. The sample lists a few million clones, over 85% occurring once. The sample consisted of naive CD4+ T cells from PBMCs. All receptors come from a young man in good health. Some clones in this sample may be carry-over from other donors' samples. The CDR3 runs from the conserved cysteine through the conserved F or W. Fields, in order: J gene, clone size, D gene, V gene, CDR3 length, CDR3 protein, CDR3 DNA. The D gene is left open where the match is weak. Expanded clones get a size class; other rows say once, few or many, or leave the size out.

J gene: TRBJ1-4; clone size: .; D gene: TRBD1; V gene: TRBV29-1; CDR3 length: 13; CDR3 protein: CSAEGAAGEKLFF; CDR3 DNA: TGCAGCGCCGAGGGGGCTGCCGGCGAAAAACTGTTTTTT
J gene: TRBJ2-3; clone size: .; D gene: .; V gene: TRBV7-9; CDR3 length: 14; CDR3 protein: CASSATGQNYTQYF; CDR3 DNA: TGTGCCAGCAGTGCGACAGGTCAAAATTATACGCAGTATTTT
J gene: TRBJ1-1; clone size: few; D gene: .; V gene: TRBV14; CDR3 length: 13; CDR3 protein: CASSEFRGTEAFF; CDR3 DNA: TGTGCCAGCAGCGAATTTAGGGGGACTGAAGCTTTCTTT
J gene: TRBJ2-3; clone size: .; D gene: .; V gene: TRBV9; CDR3 length: 13; CDR3 protein: CASSAEWADTQYF; CDR3 DNA: TGTGCCAGCAGCGCAGAGTGGGCAGATACGCAGTATTTT
J gene: TRBJ2-7; clone size: .; D gene: TRBD2; V gene: TRBV11-2; CDR3 length: 14; CDR3 protein: CASSLSGSVYEQYF; CDR3 DNA: TGTGCCAGCAGCTTAAGCGGGAGCGTCTACGAGCAGTACTTC
J gene: TRBJ2-1; clone size: .; D gene: .; V gene: TRBV7-3; CDR3 length: 16; CDR3 protein: CASSPQSGLTNNEQFF; CDR3 DNA: TGTGCCAGCAGCCCCCAGTCGGGACTGACTAACAATGAGCAGTTCTTC
J gene: TRBJ1-1; clone size: .; D gene: TRBD1; V gene: TRBV4-1; CDR3 length: 15; CDR3 protein: CASSQEAGGWTEAFF; CDR3 DNA: TGCGCCAGCAGCCAAGAAGCAGGGGGATGGACTGAAGCTTTCTTT
J gene: TRBJ2-2; clone size: .; D gene: .; V gene: TRBV25-1; CDR3 length: 14; CDR3 protein: CASSPRVNTGELFF; CDR3 DNA: TGTGCCAGCAGTCCACGAGTGAACACCGGGGAGCTGTTTTTT
J gene: TRBJ2-7; clone size: .; D gene: .; V gene: TRBV6-1; CDR3 length: 12; CDR3 protein: CASREQGYEQYF; CDR3 DNA: TGTGCCAGCAGGGAACAGGGTTACGAGCAGTACTTC
J gene: TRBJ2-7; clone size: .; D gene: TRBD2; V gene: TRBV6-5; CDR3 length: 15; CDR3 protein: CASSPGLAGVSLQYF; CDR3 DNA: TGTGCCAGCTCACCCGGGCTAGCGGGAGTAAGTTTGCAGTACTTC
J gene: TRBJ1-1; clone size: .; D gene: .; V gene: TRBV7-9; CDR3 length: 13; CDR3 protein: CASSFSEVTEAFF; CDR3 DNA: TGTGCCAGCAGCTTCTCGGAGGTCACTGAAGCTTTCTTT